This TCR beta chain comes out of a study of identical twins. Regarding this clonotype: Its antigen is as yet unknown.

Study-wide results and caveats: Zero-insertion results could be subject to partial confounding by invariant MAIT and iNKT cells.

The CDR3 spans 16 residues. Trimming took 0 bases from V and 2 from J; bases not matched to a gene: 5. Germline V gene lookup returns CDR1 SGHKS and CDR2 YYEKEE (reference sequence). TCRdb re-analysed the 5' RACE reads in MiXCR, keeping a single row per CDR3 protein. Among 250,000 or so distinct CDR3 sequences, roughly 7.5% were seen once, and the ten largest hold under 6%. These data were likewise used in another study, on yellow fever vaccine responses in identical twins. From that second work: Twins reportedly showed a vaccine T cell response that seemed partly convergent and partly personalized.

The sequence was obtained from a woman under 30 in good health. The chain carries TRBV5-5 and TRBJ2-3; 8 bases map to TRBD1. The sample comprised CD8+ T cells sorted from blood. CDR3: CASSLVWTGHTDTQYF. The CDR3 nucleotides read TGTGCCAGCAGCTTGGTGTGGACAGGGCACACAGATACGCAGTATTTT.